A single sample is the source of the 16 T cell receptor beta chains below, sequenced in a study of blood T cell repertoires in COVID-19. Produced via immunoSEQ multiplex PCR; TCRdb's table is partial and in-frame only. The sample has around 240,000 clones, about 91% seen once. What was sequenced was PBMCs or T cells enriched from blood (not recorded which). These receptors were obtained from a human donor in a cohort exposed to, infected with or recovered from COVID-19 (not recorded which). The donor label of this sample is uncertain.

The chain is built from TRBV2 and TRBJ1-1; D uncertain. This CDR3 has 13 amino acids. The germline gives CDR1 SNHLY, CDR2 FYNNEI. The V gene lost 6 bases and the J gene lost 5 bases, with 13 bases spanning the gap. The chain's CDR3 is CASRGLARTEAFF. CDR3 DNA: TGTGCCAGCAGAGGGCTAGCGAGAACTGAAGCTTTCTTT.

V and J are TRBV27 and TRBJ2-7; 8 nucleotides align to TRBD1. With 3 bases clipped from V and 1 base from J, the junction kept 2 bases outside the gene matches. Germline V gene lookup returns CDR1 MNHEY and CDR2 SMNVEV (reference sequence). This CDR3 contains 14 residues. This CDR3 is CASSFRDRSYEQYF. CDR3 in DNA: TGTGCCAGCAGTTTTCGGGACAGGTCCTACGAGCAGTACTTC.

The gene calls are TRBV3-1 (or the pseudogene TRBV3-2) and TRBJ1-3; unclear D gene. This CDR3 spans 16 amino acids. Germline assignment: CDR1 LGHDT and CDR2 YNNKEL (reference sequence). The V end lost 0 bases, the J end lost 4 bases, and 13 bases lay between the germline ends. DNA of the CDR3: TGTGCCAGCAGCCAAGATCCCACCCAAAGCGGAAACACCATATATTTT. It is translated as CASSQDPTQSGNTIYF.

The gene calls are TRBV24-1 and TRBJ2-2; D is perhaps TRBD2 (5 bases). Germline assignment: CDR1 KGHDR and CDR2 SFDVKD. Deletions cut 7 bases from V and 3 bases from J, with 5 bases between. The CDR3 is 12 residues long. CDR3 protein: CATRGDTGELFF. CDR3 nucleotide sequence: TGTGCCACCAGGGGAGACACCGGGGAGCTGTTTTTT.

The chain uses TRBV5-6 and TRBJ2-5; D is possibly TRBD2 (5 bases). V was cut by 4 bases and J by 2 bases, with 15 bases left in between. The germline V gene has CDR1 SGHDT and CDR2 YYEEEE. The CDR3 is 15 amino acids. The CDR3 DNA sequence: TGTGCCAGCAGCCTAAAGTCTAGCTATCAAGAGACCCAGTACTTC. Protein product: CASSLKSSYQETQYF.

The V gene is TRBV12-2, the J gene TRBJ2-7; TRBD1 is the table's D call, not checked against the DNA. TRBV12-2 is marked as a pseudogene. The length of the CDR3 is 14 residues. CDR3 nucleotides: TGTGCAAGGCCCGACCGGGACAGGGGGCCCGAGCAGTACTTC. Translated, it gives CARPDRDRGPEQYF.

The chain uses TRBV30 and TRBJ1-2, with TRBD1 as a possible D gene (5 bases). The V gene lost 0 bases and the J gene lost 8 bases, with 19 bases spanning the gap. Germline V gene sequence: CDR1 GTSNPN, CDR2 SVGIG (reference sequence). This CDR3 spans 15 amino acids. CDR3 protein: CAWSVPTGTIVGYTF. Written as DNA, the CDR3 is TGTGCCTGGAGTGTACCGACCGGGACTATCGTGGGCTACACCTTC.

The genes are TRBV5-1 and TRBJ2-1; D remains unclear. The germline CDR1 and CDR2 sequences are SGHRS and YFSETQ. Trimming removed 4 bases at V and 5 bases at J, with 13 bases between. The CDR3 length is 14 residues. The CDR3 protein is CASSLGTYHNEQFF. As DNA, the CDR3 is TGCGCCAGCAGCCTGGGTACTTACCACAATGAGCAGTTCTTC.

The chain has TRBV6-2 or TRBV6-3 and TRBJ1-6, with D unresolved. The CDR3 runs 14 residues. Germline CDR1 is MNHEY and CDR2 is SVGEGT. V lost 5 bases to trimming and J lost 9 bases, with 14 bases between them. CDR3 sequence reads: CASSREGTGSPLHF. CDR3 nucleotide sequence: TGTGCCAGCAGTAGAGAGGGCACTGGTTCACCCCTCCACTTT.

This chain connects TRBV24-1 to TRBJ2-2, with D possibly TRBD2 on 6 matching bases. The V end was cut by 4 bases, the J end by 8 bases, with 19 bases between. Germline loops: CDR1 KGHDR, CDR2 SFDVKD. The CDR3 length is 16 residues. The DNA for the CDR3 is TGTGCCACCAGTGAGGCGGTGGACGGGGACTTGGGGGAGCTGTTTTTT. Amino acid sequence: CATSEAVDGDLGELFF.

The chain joins TRBV15 to TRBJ1-2; no clear D gene. Trimming shortened V by 0 bases and J by 3 bases, and 11 bases separated the two germline ends. There are 15 residues in the CDR3. From germline, CDR1 is LNHNV and CDR2 YYDKDF (reference sequence). CDR3 residues: CATSRDLREDYGYTF. The DNA for the CDR3 is TGTGCCACCAGCAGAGATCTGAGGGAAGACTATGGCTACACCTTC.

The chain carries TRBV24-1 and TRBJ2-1; 12 nucleotides match TRBD1. The CDR3 is made up of 15 amino acids. Germline V CDR1 and CDR2: KGHDR, SFDVKD. After removal of 2 bases from V and 9 bases from J, the junction contained 4 bases not matched to a gene. Here the CDR3 DNA reads TGTGCCACCAGTGATTCGGGACAGGGGGCCAGTGAGCAGTTCTTC. This encodes CATSDSGQGASEQFF.

V is TRBV3-1 (or the pseudogene TRBV3-2) and J is TRBJ1-1; TRBD1 matches at 7 bases. The CDR3 extends over 14 amino acids. After removal of 4 bases from V and 1 base from J, the junction contained 3 bases not matched to a gene. Germline lookup yields CDR1 LGHDT and CDR2 YNNKEL (reference sequence). CDR3 region: CASSPRTGNTEAFF. In DNA, the CDR3 is TGTGCCAGCAGCCCTCGGACAGGGAACACTGAAGCTTTCTTT.

This rearrangement joins TRBV21-1 to TRBJ2-3; the D call TRBD1 from the table was never checked on the DNA. TRBV21-1 is termed a pseudogene. The CDR3 spans 18 residues. CDR3 DNA sequence: TGTGCCAGCAGCAAACTGGACAGGGCCGTCGGGGATTTAGATACGCAGTATTTT. Amino acids: CASSKLDRAVGDLDTQYF.

The V gene is TRBV7-3, the J gene TRBJ2-2; TRBD1 matches 7 bases. The ends lost 5 bases at V and 4 bases at J; junction bases unmatched: 4. The CDR3 spans 14 residues. Germline V gene lookup returns CDR1 SGHTA and CDR2 FQGTGA. The CDR3 DNA follows: TGTGCCAGCAGCAGGGGGCCACTCACCGGGGAGCTGTTTTTT. Protein sequence: CASSRGPLTGELFF.

This sequence joins TRBV7-2 and TRBJ1-5, with no clear D. The CDR3 covers 13 residues. The ends were cut back, 2 bases at V and 4 bases at J, with 6 bases in the middle. Germline V gene data show CDR1 as SGHTA and CDR2 as FQGNSA. CDR3 amino acids: CASSLQENQPQHF. CDR3 bases: TGTGCCAGCAGCTTACAGGAAAATCAGCCCCAGCATTTT. The full variable domain, completed using reference TRBV7-2 and TRBJ1-5, is GAGVSQSPSNKVTEKGKDVELRCDPISGHTALYWYRQSLGQGLEFLIYFQGNSAPDKSGLPSDRFSAERTGGSVSTLTIQRTQQEDSAVYLCASSLQENQPQHFGDGTRLSIL.